This T cell receptor beta chain is drawn from a study of breast tumors, draining lymph nodes, adjacent tissues (dated by TCRdb to the mid-2010s). Concerning the study at large: TCR beta repertoires were compared across tumor, adjacent nontumor tissue and axillary lymph nodes obtained from breast cancer patients. The study aimed to assess the relationships and possible T-cell exchange between tumor, surrounding tissue and draining lymph node repertoires in human breast cancer.

From its cysteine to its phenylalanine, the CDR3 spans 14 amino acids. Only CDR3 DNA remains: 42 bases, in frame from the first base. From a lookup of the germline V gene (reference sequence), CDR1 and CDR2 are SEHNR and FQNEAQ. Worth noting for this clonotype: Its antigen specificity is not known. One junction end disagrees with the germline gene, perhaps due to a read error.

General conclusions and limits of the study: The similarity between tumor and nontumor tissue repertoires was significantly greater in luminal-like breast cancer than in basal-like breast cancer. A scenario in which most tumor T cells derive from the lymph node and then expand within tumor tissue was judged to be consistent with the data. Tumors showed preferential V and J gene usage, and their T-cell repertoire diversity fell below that of lymph nodes yet above that of nontumor tissue. The study presented the conclusion that tumor T cells originate in lymph nodes as consistent with a hypothesis, not as something directly demonstrated.

The sequencing machine was an Illumina HiSeq 2000. TCR beta chain libraries were generated through multiplex PCR amplification. The amplified TCR beta chain products were analyzed by high-throughput sequencing. The raw public data were reprocessed by TCRdb itself: fastp quality trimming at Q25, MiXCR clonotype calling, in-frame beta chains only. Entries are consolidated by CDR3 protein sequence, retaining the most common genes and DNA. In all, the sample holds some 170,000 distinct CDR3 sequences, and around a third of those were seen once. Around 3.5% of the sample rests with the top ten. The axillary draining lymph nodes of breast cancer patients were the source of the lymph node samples.

The sample comprised axillary lymph node tissue. The V and J genes are TRBV7-9 and TRBJ1-1, with 8 bases matching TRBD1. This receptor was obtained from a female donor with breast cancer. Some clones in this sample may be carry-over from other donors' samples. The CDR3 here reads CASSLVSQGASASF. The sequenced DNA is TGTGCCAGCAGCTTAGTCTCCCAGGGGGCTTCGGCTTCCTTT. When the CDR3 is completed using the reference TRBV7-9 and TRBJ1-1 genes on either side, the full variable domain is DTGVSQNPRHKITKRGQNVTFRCDPISEHNRLYWYRQTLGQGPEFLTYFQNEAQLEKSRLLSDRFSAERPKGSFSTLEIQRTEQGDSAMYLCASSLVSQGASASFGQGTRLTVV.